This T cell receptor (beta chain) is drawn from a study of neurological immune-mediated disorders. General observations from the study: The study found no CDR3 amino acid sequences shared by expanded clones across subjects, suggesting private repertoires in all groups.

Unsorted libraries were prepared from 2 million PBMCs that had been stored at -80 C. The CDR3 extends over 16 amino acids. Per the germline V gene, CDR1 is SGHTA and CDR2 is FQGNSA. The J segment lost 4 bases and the V segment lost 6 bases, leaving 10 bases of the junction unmatched. This clonotype was counted ten times or more. Its matching antigen is unknown. The cDNA was synthesized by 5'RACE incorporating 10-nucleotide random UMIs. TCRdb reprocessed the 5' RACE reads with MiXCR, giving one entry per CDR3 protein. The sample lists tens of thousands of distinct CDR3 sequences, approximately 4% occurring once.

This TCR was recovered from a woman aged 50 to 60 with multiple sclerosis. This chain links TRBV7-2 with TRBJ2-7; 12 nucleotides line up with TRBD2. The specimen was PBMCs. The CDR3 nucleotides read TGTGCCAGCAGTCCCACTAGCGGGGGGAGTCCTTACGAGCAGTACTTC. Translated, it gives CASSPTSGGSPYEQYF. Full variable domain (rest looked up from reference TRBV7-2 and TRBJ2-7): GAGVSQSPSNKVTEKGKDVELRCDPISGHTALYWYRQSLGQGLEFLIYFQGNSAPDKSGLPSDRFSAERTGGSVSTLTIQRTQQEDSAVYLCASSPTSGGSPYEQYFGPGTRLTVT.